The sample holds one count of the clone carrying this TCR beta chain. Its antigen is not known. Sequencing used immunoSEQ v3. TCRdb's copy holds only in-frame clones and misses some; the assay was immunoSEQ multiplex PCR. Of over 20,000 clones detected, around 70% appear once; the ten largest clones hold roughly 7.3%. Trimming stripped 0 bases from V and 8 bases from J, with 16 bases between. The CDR3 is 16 amino acids. CDR1 and CDR2 (germline): MNHNS, SASEGT. The data were taken from a study of TIL therapy for anti-PD-1-resistant metastatic lung cancer. Study in general: Median tumor PD-L1 proportion score was 6%.

Notes on the study in general: This highly selected cohort may not generalize to typical lung cancer patients.

Time point meaning: pre-treatment sample, taken before nivolumab and TIL therapy. Tumor tissue came from excised metastases, mostly pleural nodules or supraclavicular lymph nodes. The sequences come from tumor tissue, collected at baseline. The source is a person between 30 and 80 years old with non-small cell lung cancer. The V and J genes are TRBV6-1 and TRBJ2-2, with D tentatively TRBD1 (5 bases). The CDR3 region has the DNA TGTGCCAGCAGTGAAGCGGTTGGGCAGGGTCGGGGGGAGCTGTTTTTT. Translation: CASSEAVGQGRGELFF.